This T cell receptor (beta chain) was documented in a study of long-term antiretroviral therapy in people with HIV. With survey level as its setting, the immunoSEQ assay was v3.0. This table comes from immunoSEQ multiplex PCR, and its TCRdb copy is limited to in-frame clones, with some not included. The sample has 20,000 to 25,000 clones, around four fifths seen once. This receptor was taken from a man aged 35-49 years with HIV. Sequencing was performed on unsorted PBMCs, taken 1.6 years after starting antiretroviral therapy.

CDR3 loop: CASSLIAGGPKTQYF. The CDR3 DNA sequence: TGCGCCAGCAGCTTAATAGCGGGGGGGCCGAAGACCCAGTACTTC. The chain uses TRBV5-1 and TRBJ2-5; TRBD2 aligns across 11 bases. V shed 2 bases, J shed 6 bases, and the junction held 6 bases outside the gene matches. This CDR3 has 15 residues. The germline gives CDR1 SGHRS, CDR2 YFSETQ.